This TCR beta chain was recovered during a study of blood T cell repertoires in COVID-19. Across the whole study: T cells, B-cell-depleted T cells, or PBMCs supplied cDNA or gDNA.

TCRdb's copy holds only in-frame clones and misses some; the assay was immunoSEQ multiplex PCR. This table holds 120,000 or so clones, 75% to 85% found once. The CDR3 runs 14 residues. The germline V gene has CDR1 SGHDT and CDR2 YYEEEE. V was shortened by 0 bases and J by 11 bases, with 18 bases between the two germline ends. Only one count was recorded for this clone. Source material: peripheral blood. This receptor was taken from a man in his forties with active or convalescent COVID-19. The chain links TRBV5-6 to TRBJ2-7; weak D call: TRBD1 (5 bases). The CDR3 bases are TGTGCCAGCAGCTTGGGAAGGGGCTATTTTGGGGAGTACTTC. Its protein is CASSLGRGYFGEYF.